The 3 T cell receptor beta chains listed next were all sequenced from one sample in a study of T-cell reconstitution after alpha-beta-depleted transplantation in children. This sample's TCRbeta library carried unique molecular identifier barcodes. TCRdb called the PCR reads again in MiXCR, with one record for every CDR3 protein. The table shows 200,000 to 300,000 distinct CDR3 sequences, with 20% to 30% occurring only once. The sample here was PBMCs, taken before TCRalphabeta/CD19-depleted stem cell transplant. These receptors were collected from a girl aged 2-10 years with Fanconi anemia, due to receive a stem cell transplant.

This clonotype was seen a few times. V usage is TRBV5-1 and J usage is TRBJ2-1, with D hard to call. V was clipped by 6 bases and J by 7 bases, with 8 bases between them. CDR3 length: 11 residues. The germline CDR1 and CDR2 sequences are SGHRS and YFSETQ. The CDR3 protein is CASKIGNEQFF. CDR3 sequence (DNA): TGCGCCAGCAAAATAGGGAATGAGCAGTTCTTC.

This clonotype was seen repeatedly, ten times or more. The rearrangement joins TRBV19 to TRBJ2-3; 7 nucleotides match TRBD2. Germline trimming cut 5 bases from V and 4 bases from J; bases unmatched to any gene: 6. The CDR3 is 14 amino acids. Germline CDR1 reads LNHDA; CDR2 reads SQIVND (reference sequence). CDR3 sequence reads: CASSLAGPPDTQYF. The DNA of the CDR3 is TGTGCCAGTAGTTTAGCGGGCCCACCAGATACGCAGTATTTT.

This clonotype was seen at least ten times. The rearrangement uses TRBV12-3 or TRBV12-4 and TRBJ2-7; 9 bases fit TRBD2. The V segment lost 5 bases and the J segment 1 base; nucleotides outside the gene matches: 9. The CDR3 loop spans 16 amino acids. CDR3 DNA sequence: TGTGCCAGCAGTACGTTTAGCGGGAGTCTTTCCTACGAGCAGTACTTC. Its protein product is CASSTFSGSLSYEQYF.